These 9 T cell receptor beta chains came from one sample sequenced in a study of T-cell memory formation after mild COVID-19. TCRdb analysed the 5' RACE reads with MiXCR anew, one entry per CDR3 protein. The profile shows 110,000 or so distinct CDR3 sequences, over 20% of them singletons. The source material was PBMCs or a T cell subset sorted from them (not recorded which). The receptors were gathered from a man aged 18 to 35 who had mild COVID-19 (a few samples of this study predate the infection). Cell type and time point are not known.

This clonotype was counted between two and nine times. This sequence joins TRBV7-9 and TRBJ2-7, with no clear D. CDR3 size: 13 residues. Per the germline V gene, CDR1 is SEHNR and CDR2 is FQNEAQ (reference sequence). Trimming took 3 bases from V and 0 from J, leaving 6 bases between them. CDR3 protein: CASSFQGSYEQYF. In nucleotides, the CDR3 is TGTGCCAGCAGCTTCCAAGGCTCCTACGAGCAGTACTTC.

This clonotype occurred a few times. In DNA form, the CDR3 reads TGCGCCAGCAGCGGAGGGACAGGGGGCTCCTACGAGCAGTACTTC. This encodes CASSGGTGGSYEQYF. V and J are TRBV5-1 and TRBJ2-7, with 11 bases lining up with TRBD1. Germline CDR1 reads SGHRS; CDR2 reads YFSETQ. Losses at the gene ends were 4 bases for V and 0 bases for J; bases not matched to a gene: 3. The CDR3 is made up of 15 amino acids.

This clonotype was seen once. This chain connects TRBV9 to TRBJ2-1; D unresolved. Germline values: CDR1 SGDLS, CDR2 YYNGEE. This CDR3 comprises 11 residues. Trimming took 3 bases from V and 8 from J, leaving 6 bases between them. CDR3 amino acids: CASSAFDEQFF. For the CDR3, the DNA is TGTGCCAGCAGCGCCTTCGATGAGCAGTTCTTC.

The rearrangement uses TRBV25-1 and TRBJ1-2; D unclear. CDR1 and CDR2 (germline): MGHDK, SYGVNS. Trimming removed 3 bases at V and 4 bases at J, with 6 bases between. The CDR3 runs to 12 residues. CDR3 amino acids: CASSDVSYGYTF. The CDR3 DNA reads TGTGCCAGCAGTGACGTATCCTATGGCTACACCTTC.

This clonotype showed up just a few times. V and J are TRBV4-3 and TRBJ2-1, with D unresolved. The CDR3 is 15 residues long. V dropped 0 bases and J dropped 3 bases, with 9 bases sitting between them. Germline V gene lookup returns CDR1 LGHNA and CDR2 YSLEER. Here the CDR3 reads CASSQDPGIYNEQFF. In nucleotides, the CDR3 is TGCGCCAGCAGCCAAGATCCGGGTATCTACAATGAGCAGTTCTTC.

This clonotype has just one count. The chain combines TRBV12-3 or TRBV12-4 with TRBJ2-3; D may be TRBD2 (6 bases). The CDR3 is 13 amino acids. V gave up 4 bases and J gave up 13 bases, with 18 bases separating them. The CDR3 DNA follows: TGTGCCAGCAGTTACTCACTAGCTGAGATGGAGTATTTT. Protein product: CASSYSLAEMEYF.

The V call is TRBV6-5, the J call TRBJ1-5; 7 bases are a match to TRBD1. J gave up 3 bases and V 5 bases, and 4 bases lay outside the gene matches. Germline loops: CDR1 MNHEY, CDR2 SVGAGI. The CDR3 has 14 residues. The CDR3 DNA reads as TGTGCCAGCAGTCTAGACAGGGTCAATCAGCCCCAGCATTTT. This gives the protein CASSLDRVNQPQHF.

The rearrangement joins TRBV5-4 to TRBJ2-1; D gene uncertain. Per germline, CDR1 SGHNT and CDR2 YYREEE (reference sequence). The CDR3 is 13 amino acids. Trimming shortened V by 6 bases and J by 0 bases, and 7 bases separated the two germline ends. The CDR3 sequence is CASKESSYNEQFF. CDR3 DNA: TGTGCCAGCAAGGAGAGCTCCTACAATGAGCAGTTCTTC. The full variable domain, in which reference TRBV5-4 and TRBJ2-1 provide the parts outside the CDR3, is ETGVTQSPTHLIKTRGQQVTLRCSSQSGHNTVSWYQQALGQGPQFIFQYYREEENGRGNFPPRFSGLQFPNYSSELNVNALELDDSALYLCASKESSYNEQFFGPGTRLTVL.

The rearrangement links TRBV27 to TRBJ2-7; 7 nucleotides align to TRBD1. The CDR3 is 14 residues long. The germline gives CDR1 MNHEY, CDR2 SMNVEV (reference sequence). V trimming: 5 bases; J trimming: 7 bases; junction bases outside the gene matches: 11. The CDR3 sequence: CASSNTGAAREQYF. The DNA for the CDR3 is TGTGCCAGCAGTAACACAGGGGCGGCTAGAGAGCAGTACTTC.